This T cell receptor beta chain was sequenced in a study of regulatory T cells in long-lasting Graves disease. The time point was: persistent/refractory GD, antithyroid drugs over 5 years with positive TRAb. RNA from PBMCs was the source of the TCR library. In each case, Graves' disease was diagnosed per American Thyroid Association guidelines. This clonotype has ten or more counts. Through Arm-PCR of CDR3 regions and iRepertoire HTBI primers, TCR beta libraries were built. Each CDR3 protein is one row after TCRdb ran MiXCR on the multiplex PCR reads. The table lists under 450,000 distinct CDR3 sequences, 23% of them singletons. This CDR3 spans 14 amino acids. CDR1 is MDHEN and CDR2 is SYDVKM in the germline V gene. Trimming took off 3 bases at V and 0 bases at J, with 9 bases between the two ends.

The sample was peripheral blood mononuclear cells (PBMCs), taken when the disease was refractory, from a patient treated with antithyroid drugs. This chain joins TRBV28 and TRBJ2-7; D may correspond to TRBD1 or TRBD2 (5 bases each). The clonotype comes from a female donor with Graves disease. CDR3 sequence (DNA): TGTGCCAGCAGTTTCCCCGGGACCTCCTACGAGCAGTACTTC. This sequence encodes CASSFPGTSYEQYF.